This T cell receptor (beta chain) was captured by sequencing in a study of T cells in Graves' hyperthyroidism and ophthalmopathy. Germline loops: CDR1 DFQATT, CDR2 SNEGSKA (reference sequence). The CDR3 consists of 15 residues. V shed 3 bases and J 2 bases; nucleotides not matched to a gene: 4. From RNA transcripts, TCR beta CDR3 regions were amplified. When the TCR CDR3 underwent first-round RT-PCR, the HTBI primer set was used. TCRdb reanalysed the multiplex PCR reads using MiXCR and keeps one entry per CDR3 protein. The sample lists 400,000 to 600,000 distinct CDR3 sequences, more than 15% seen once, with 25% to 30% in the top ten. This clonotype was detected only a few times.

The sequencing sample was made of blood. The chain carries TRBV20-1 and TRBJ2-3; TRBD2 aligns across 11 bases. This receptor was obtained from a woman aged 30 to 39 with Graves' ophthalmopathy. The CDR3 here is CSARGTSGNTDTQYF. For the CDR3, the DNA is TGCAGTGCTAGGGGGACTAGCGGAAACACAGATACGCAGTATTTT.